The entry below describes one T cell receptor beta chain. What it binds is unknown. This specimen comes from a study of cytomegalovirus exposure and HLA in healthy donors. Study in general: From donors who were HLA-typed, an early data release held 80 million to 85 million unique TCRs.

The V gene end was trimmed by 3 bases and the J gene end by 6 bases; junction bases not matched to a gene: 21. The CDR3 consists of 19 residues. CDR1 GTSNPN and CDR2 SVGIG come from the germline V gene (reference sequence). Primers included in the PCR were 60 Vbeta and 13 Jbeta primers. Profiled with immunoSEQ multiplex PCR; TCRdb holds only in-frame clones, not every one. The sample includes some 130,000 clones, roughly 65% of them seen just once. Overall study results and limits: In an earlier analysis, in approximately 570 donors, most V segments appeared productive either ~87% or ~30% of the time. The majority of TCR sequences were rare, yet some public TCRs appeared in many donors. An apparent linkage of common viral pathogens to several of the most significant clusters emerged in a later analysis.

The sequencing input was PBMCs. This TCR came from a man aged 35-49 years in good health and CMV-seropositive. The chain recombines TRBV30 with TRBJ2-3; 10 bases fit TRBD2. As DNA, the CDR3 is TGTGCCTGGAGCGAACCGGGACTAGCGAAGGACGAAACTATGGATACGCAGTATTTT. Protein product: CAWSEPGLAKDETMDTQYF.